These 17 T cell receptor beta chains originate from one sample sequenced in a study of regulatory T cells in long-lasting Graves disease. The time point was: persistent/refractory GD, antithyroid drugs over 5 years with positive TRAb. The TCR library used RNA extracted from PBMCs. Arm-PCR with iRepertoire HTBI primers amplified the CDR3 regions for these TCR beta libraries. Each CDR3 protein gets one entry after TCRdb re-called the multiplex PCR reads with MiXCR. This table has 400,000 to 450,000 distinct CDR3 sequences, around a quarter appearing once. The starting material was peripheral blood mononuclear cells (PBMCs), obtained when the disease was refractory, from a patient treated with antithyroid drugs. These receptors came from a female donor with Graves disease.

The J gene is TRBJ1-6, the V gene TRBV27; D ambiguous. Looked up from germline, CDR1 is MNHEY and CDR2 is SMNVEV (reference sequence). CDR3 length equals 14 residues. V dropped 4 bases and J dropped 4 bases, with 8 bases sitting between them. The CDR3 loop reads CASSYSPYNSPLHF. CDR3 sequence (DNA): TGTGCCAGCAGTTATAGTCCTTATAATTCACCCCTCCACTTT.

This clonotype has just one count. J is TRBJ2-1 and V is TRBV5-1, with D possibly being TRBD2 (6 bases). The CDR3 is made up of 12 amino acids. V was cut by 6 bases and J by 9 bases, with 13 bases left in between. Germline V gives CDR1 SGHRS, CDR2 YFSETQ. The CDR3: CASTWGDGEQFF. The CDR3 nucleotides are TGCGCCAGCACCTGGGGGGACGGTGAGCAGTTCTTC.

The CDR3 sequence is CASSIQGAEKLFF. CDR3 DNA: TGTGCCAGTAGTATCCAGGGGGCCGAAAAACTGTTTTTT. This chain links TRBV19 with TRBJ1-4; 8 bases fit TRBD1. This CDR3 region has 13 residues. Losses at the gene ends were 3 bases for V and 8 bases for J; bases not matched to a gene: 2. Germline V gives CDR1 LNHDA, CDR2 SQIVND (reference sequence).

V gene TRBV15 combines with J gene TRBJ2-1; no definite D call. The CDR3 totals 14 residues. Per germline, CDR1 LNHNV and CDR2 YYDKDF (reference sequence). V was cut by 0 bases and J by 8 bases, with 11 bases left in between. CDR3 sequence (DNA): TGTGCCACCAGCAGAGATCTAGGAGTCTATGAGCAGTTCTTC. It yields the protein CATSRDLGVYEQFF.

The chain carries TRBV5-1 and TRBJ2-6; D is uncertain. The CDR3 consists of 15 residues. V shed 2 bases and J shed 3 bases, with 9 bases lying between them. The germline V gene encodes CDR1 SGHRS and CDR2 YFSETQ. Here the CDR3 reads CASSFPGGGANVLTF. CDR3 sequence (DNA): TGCGCCAGCAGCTTTCCCGGCGGTGGGGCCAACGTCCTGACTTTC.

This chain joins TRBV5-5 and TRBJ1-1, with D maybe TRBD1 (5 bases). The CDR3 loop spans 15 amino acids. Trimming cost V 0 bases and J 5 bases, with 14 bases left between them. The V gene's germline CDR1 is SGHKS and CDR2 YYEKEE (reference sequence). The chain's CDR3 is CASSLVGQGMTEAFF. CDR3 nucleotides: TGTGCCAGCAGCTTGGTCGGGCAGGGTATGACTGAAGCTTTCTTT. Based on the CDR3 plus reference TRBV5-5 and TRBJ1-1, the full variable domain is DAGVTQSPTHLIKTRGQQVTLRCSPISGHKSVSWYQQVLGQGPQFIFQYYEKEERGRGNFPDRFSARQFPNYSSELNVNALLLGDSALYLCASSLVGQGMTEAFFGQGTRLTVV.

The chain links TRBV7-9 to TRBJ2-7, with D possibly TRBD1 on 5 matching bases. The V gene's germline CDR1 is SEHNR and CDR2 FQNEAQ (reference sequence). This CDR3 is 14 amino acids long. V was clipped by 3 bases and J by 4 bases, with 13 bases between them. CDR3 DNA: TGTGCCAGCAGCTTGGACGGATCAGGGTACGAGCAGTACTTC. It yields the protein CASSLDGSGYEQYF.

In this sample, this clonotype turned up a few times. The chain is built from TRBV28 and TRBJ2-7; either TRBD1 or TRBD2 may supply D (6 bases each). CDR1 and CDR2 (germline): MDHEN, SYDVKM. The CDR3 spans 14 residues. V shed 8 bases and J shed 7 bases, with 21 bases lying between them. Here the CDR3 DNA reads TGTGCCAGCCTTAGAAGGGGGGCTCCGAGGGAGCAGTACTTC. Translation gives CASLRRGAPREQYF.

The chain recombines TRBV5-6 with TRBJ2-7, with 10 bases that match TRBD1. The length of the CDR3 is 16 residues. CDR1 is SGHDT, CDR2 YYEEEE, per germline. Germline trimming cut 4 bases from V and 3 bases from J; bases unmatched to any gene: 10. The CDR3 region is CASSQLRDRGGYEQYF. CDR3 DNA sequence: TGTGCCAGCAGCCAACTCCGGGACAGGGGAGGCTACGAGCAGTACTTC.

The chain carries TRBV24-1 and TRBJ2-2; TRBD2 matches 10 bases. The CDR3 loop spans 18 amino acids. Trimming at V came to 5 bases and at J to 1 base, leaving 9 bases not matched to a gene. Germline loops: CDR1 KGHDR, CDR2 SFDVKD. CDR3 region: CATSGLAGGRLNTGELFF. CDR3 DNA: TGTGCCACCAGTGGATTAGCGGGAGGTCGATTGAACACCGGGGAGCTGTTTTTT.

The chain carries TRBV11-3 and TRBJ1-5; the D is unclear. CDR3 length: 17 residues. Trimming shortened V by 7 bases and J by 0 bases, and 19 bases separated the two germline ends. Per germline, CDR1 SGHNT and CDR2 YENEEA. CDR3 sequence reads: CASILPLAQNSNQPQHF. DNA of the CDR3: TGTGCCAGCATCCTCCCCCTTGCTCAAAATAGCAATCAGCCCCAGCATTTT.

The table lists this clonotype with a few counts. The V call is TRBV7-8, the J call TRBJ1-4; D not certain. Trimming shortened V by 5 bases and J by 0 bases, and 13 bases separated the two germline ends. This CDR3 is built from 16 residues. CDR1 and CDR2 from the germline V gene are SGHVS and FQNEAQ. As DNA, the CDR3 is TGTGCCAGCAGCCTAAAACGCTATGCAACTAATGAAAAACTGTTTTTT. This translates into CASSLKRYATNEKLFF.

This clonotype was counted ten times or more. V is TRBV6-1 and J is TRBJ2-6, with no clear D. V was shortened by 4 bases and J by 2 bases, with 3 bases between the two germline ends. The germline gives CDR1 MNHNS, CDR2 SASEGT. This CDR3 region has 13 residues. This CDR3 is CASSAAGANVLTF. CDR3 nucleotides: TGTGCCAGCAGTGCAGCTGGGGCCAACGTCCTGACTTTC.

Concerning this clonotype: A much larger clone lies a single base off, so this may be a read error. The V and J genes are TRBV2 and TRBJ2-7; perhaps TRBD1 as D (5 bases). Germline CDR1 and CDR2: SNHLY and FYNNEI. The CDR3 contains 14 residues. V dropped 7 bases and J dropped 0 bases, with 13 bases sitting between them. CDR3 loop: CASMGRLYSYEQYF. CDR3 nucleotides: TGTGCCAGCATGGGGCGGTTGTACTCCTACGAGCAGTACTTC.

Many counts were recorded for this clonotype. V gene TRBV27 combines with J gene TRBJ1-1; D call uncertain. Per the germline V gene, CDR1 is MNHEY and CDR2 is SMNVEV (reference sequence). This CDR3 is 13 amino acids long. Deletions cut 5 bases from V and 4 bases from J, with 11 bases between. The CDR3 sequence is CASSNPLGTEAFF. In DNA, the CDR3 is TGTGCCAGCAGTAACCCCCTGGGCACTGAAGCTTTCTTT.

This clonotype was seen a handful of times. The J gene is TRBJ1-5, the V gene TRBV5-1; D remains ambiguous. CDR1 and CDR2 (germline): SGHRS, YFSETQ. Trimming removed 4 bases from V and 3 bases from J, with 11 bases in between. The CDR3 is 14 amino acids. This CDR3 is CASSAGPYNQPQHF. The DNA of the CDR3 is TGCGCCAGCAGCGCGGGTCCATACAATCAGCCCCAGCATTTT. Together with reference TRBV5-1 and TRBJ1-5, the CDR3 gives the full variable domain: KAGVTQTPRYLIKTRGQQVTLSCSPISGHRSVSWYQQTPGQGLQFLFEYFSETQRNKGNFPGRFSGRQFSNSRSEMNVSTLELGDSALYLCASSAGPYNQPQHFGDGTRLSIL.

J is TRBJ1-6 and V is TRBV3-1; 7 nucleotides match TRBD1. After removal of 6 bases from V and 2 bases from J, the junction contained 10 bases not matched to a gene. The CDR3 consists of 17 residues. Germline V gene lookup returns CDR1 LGHDT and CDR2 YNNKEL (reference sequence). The CDR3 sequence: CASRDGTVAAYNSPLHF. The DNA of the CDR3 is TGTGCCAGCAGGGACGGGACAGTCGCAGCCTATAATTCACCCCTCCACTTT.